The next 21 T cell receptor beta chains were all read from a single sample in a study of graft-versus-host responses after intestinal transplantation. Only in-frame clones appear in the TCRdb table, and some are missing; sequencing was by immunoSEQ multiplex PCR. The data contain tens of thousands of clones, over 85% of them singletons. Here the sequenced sample was PBMCs, taken 26 days after transplant. The receptors originated from a human patient who received an intestinal transplant, so some T cells may come from the graft donor.

CDR3: CASSYSRAQSYEQYF. The CDR3 DNA reads TGTGCCAGCAGTTACTCGAGGGCTCAGTCCTACGAGCAGTACTTC. The rearrangement joins TRBV6-5 to TRBJ2-7; possible D gene TRBD2, 5 bases. Looked up from germline, CDR1 is MNHEY and CDR2 is SVGAGI. The CDR3 runs 15 residues. The germline V and J ends were trimmed by 0 bases and 1 base, with 10 bases remaining between them.

The rearrangement links TRBV4-1 to TRBJ1-6, with a tentative D call TRBD1 (6 bases). This CDR3 contains 16 residues. CDR1 and CDR2 from the germline V gene are MGHRA and YSYEKL. V lost 1 base and J 7 bases, leaving 14 bases between the germline ends. The CDR3 nucleotides read TGCGCCAGCAGCCAAGGGGGGTGGACAGAGAATTCACCCCTCCACTTT. Its translation is CASSQGGWTENSPLHF.

The V and J genes are TRBV28 and TRBJ1-1; 8 bases match TRBD1. The CDR3 extends over 16 amino acids. In germline, CDR1 is MDHEN, CDR2 SYDVKM. V gave up 8 bases and J gave up 5 bases; unmatched junction bases: 16. For the CDR3, the DNA is TGTGCCAGCGCCTGGCCCCTCGGACAGGGAAGGACTGAAGCTTTCTTT. Protein product: CASAWPLGQGRTEAFF.

The chain couples TRBV4-1 to TRBJ2-3, with D possibly being TRBD2 (6 bases). CDR3 size: 16 residues. Germline loops: CDR1 MGHRA, CDR2 YSYEKL. Deletions cut 2 bases from V and 3 bases from J, with 15 bases between. The CDR3 loop reads CASSQFSLAETDTQYF. Written as DNA, the CDR3 is TGCGCCAGCAGCCAATTTTCATTAGCGGAGACAGATACGCAGTATTTT.

CDR3 protein: CASSSLSGVIYNEQFF. The CDR3 nucleotides read TGTGCCAGCAGCTCACTCAGCGGGGTGATCTACAATGAGCAGTTCTTC. The genes are TRBV7-9 and TRBJ2-1; 7 bases fit TRBD2. Trimming at V came to 4 bases and at J to 3 bases, leaving 9 bases not matched to a gene. From germline, CDR1 is SEHNR and CDR2 FQNEAQ (reference sequence). The CDR3 consists of 16 residues.

The chain is built from TRBV5-1 and TRBJ1-4; TRBD1 matches 7 bases. The CDR3 covers 14 residues. Per the germline V gene, CDR1 is SGHRS and CDR2 is YFSETQ. Losses at the gene ends were 8 bases for V and 7 bases for J; bases not matched to a gene: 11. DNA for the CDR3: TGCGCCAGTACGGACAGGATCGGAGGTGAAAAACTGTTTTTT. Translated, it gives CASTDRIGGEKLFF.

J is TRBJ1-5 and V is TRBV11-2; D might be TRBD1 (5 bases). This CDR3 has 15 residues. The ends were cut back, 0 bases at V and 6 bases at J, with 12 bases in the middle. Per germline, CDR1 SGHAT and CDR2 FQNNGV. The chain's CDR3 is CASSLDGRAGQPQHF. CDR3 nucleotides: TGTGCCAGCAGCTTAGACGGCAGGGCCGGTCAGCCCCAGCATTTT.

The chain uses TRBV29-1 and TRBJ2-5, with D possibly TRBD1 on 5 matching bases. The CDR3 runs to 12 residues. V was clipped by 7 bases and J by 2 bases, with 11 bases between them. The germline gives CDR1 SQVTM, CDR2 ANQGSEA. The CDR3 region has the DNA TGCAGCGCCCGACAGCCACAAGAGACCCAGTACTTC. It translates to CSARQPQETQYF.

The chain has TRBV6-6 and TRBJ2-7, with D possibly matching TRBD1 (6 bases). There are 12 residues in the CDR3. Germline V gives CDR1 MNHNY, CDR2 SVGAGI (reference sequence). Deletions cut 8 bases from V and 6 bases from J, with 14 bases between. CDR3 in amino acids: CASLRGQGEQYF. CDR3 DNA sequence: TGTGCCAGCCTCAGGGGTCAGGGCGAGCAGTACTTC.

The rearrangement joins TRBV7-6 to TRBJ2-7; 7 bases are a match to TRBD2. The CDR3 spans 15 residues. Per the germline V gene, CDR1 is SGHVS and CDR2 is FNYEAQ. The V and J ends lost 0 bases and 5 bases, in that order; junction bases with no gene match: 7. CDR3 bases: TGTGCCAGCAGCTTAGCTTCTGGGGGGGAAGACGAGCAGTACTTC. Protein product: CASSLASGGEDEQYF. The whole variable domain, remainder taken from reference TRBV7-6 and TRBJ2-7, is GAGVSQSPRYKVTKRGQDVALRCDPISGHVSLYWYRQALGQGPEFLTYFNYEAQQDKSGLPNDRFSAERPEGSISTLTIQRTEQRDSAMYRCASSLASGGEDEQYFGPGTRLTVT.

J is TRBJ2-7 and V is TRBV6-5, with TRBD1 matching 9 bases. Germline V CDR1 and CDR2: MNHEY, SVGAGI. The length of the CDR3 is 12 residues. J was trimmed by 3 bases and V by 8 bases; bases with no gene match: 2. CDR3 DNA sequence: TGTGCCAGCGGGACAGGGCTCTACGAGCAGTACTTC. Residues: CASGTGLYEQYF.

V is TRBV6-1 and J is TRBJ1-2; D not certain. The length of the CDR3 is 13 residues. Per the germline V gene, CDR1 is MNHNS and CDR2 is SASEGT. Trimming took off 3 bases at V and 1 base at J, with 6 bases between the two ends. The CDR3: CASSERVNYGYTF. CDR3 coding DNA: TGTGCCAGCAGTGAGAGGGTTAACTATGGCTACACCTTC.

The chain combines TRBV28 with TRBJ1-6; 7 positions match TRBD1. After removal of 7 bases from V and 10 bases from J, the junction contained 13 bases not matched to a gene. CDR3 length: 15 amino acids. The germline V gene has CDR1 MDHEN and CDR2 SYDVKM. The CDR3 DNA reads as TGTGCCAGCACCTCCAAACAGGGGTTGTGGTCACCCCTCCACTTT. Protein: CASTSKQGLWSPLHF. Full variable domain (remainder filled in from reference TRBV28 and TRBJ1-6): DVKVTQSSRYLVKRTGEKVFLECVQDMDHENMFWYRQDPGLGLRLIYFSYDVKMKEKGDIPEGYSVSREKKERFSLILESASTNQTSMYLCASTSKQGLWSPLHFGNGTRLTVT.

The V and J genes are TRBV28 and TRBJ2-3, with a possible D match to TRBD2 (5 bases). Trimming cost V 3 bases and J 2 bases, with 15 bases left between them. The V gene's germline CDR1 is MDHEN and CDR2 SYDVKM. This CDR3 is built from 16 residues. The CDR3 DNA is TGTGCCAGCAGTTTTGCCCAACTAGAGGCCACAGATACGCAGTATTTT. Translated: CASSFAQLEATDTQYF.

This clone was recorded only once. The chain links TRBV28 to TRBJ2-7; possible D gene TRBD1, 6 bases. The CDR3 extends over 17 amino acids. Trimming cost V 3 bases and J 0 bases, with 18 bases left between them. Germline V gene lookup returns CDR1 MDHEN and CDR2 SYDVKM. In DNA, the CDR3 is TGTGCCAGCAGTTTTTGGGTCGGGACACCCAACTCCTACGAGCAGTACTTC. Amino acids: CASSFWVGTPNSYEQYF.

V gene TRBV5-6 combines with J gene TRBJ2-1, with 8 bases that match TRBD1. Per germline, CDR1 SGHDT and CDR2 YYEEEE. J lost 8 bases, V lost 2 bases, and 9 bases had no gene match. The CDR3 totals 15 residues. The CDR3 bases are TGTGCCAGCAGCTTTACCGGGACAGGAATCTATGAGCAGTTCTTC. It is translated as CASSFTGTGIYEQFF.

This clone was seen a single time. The V call is TRBV15, the J call TRBJ2-5, with 10 bases aligning to TRBD2. The CDR3 sequence is 18 residues long. Germline values: CDR1 LNHNV, CDR2 YYDKDF (reference sequence). V was clipped by 3 bases and J by 5 bases; unmatched bases: 15. The DNA for the CDR3 is TGTGCCACCAGCAGGGAGCGGGGGGGACTGTCCCGAAGGGAGACCCAGTACTTC. Its protein is CATSRERGGLSRRETQYF.

V gene TRBV10-3 combines with J gene TRBJ2-7; D gene uncertain. Germline CDR1 ENHRY, CDR2 SYGVKD. V was trimmed by 5 bases and J by 4 bases, leaving 6 bases between them. This CDR3 comprises 11 residues. The CDR3 sequence: CAISSRYEQYF. The CDR3 bases are TGTGCCATCAGTTCCAGGTACGAGCAGTACTTC.

The V call is TRBV12-5, the J call TRBJ2-1, with 7 bases identical to TRBD1. V was clipped by 5 bases and J by 7 bases; unmatched bases: 11. CDR3 size: 15 residues. Germline CDR1 LGHNT, CDR2 FRNRAP. Here the CDR3 DNA reads TGTGCTAGTGGTCCCTCGGGACAGCTACGGAATGAGCAGTTCTTC. This translates into CASGPSGQLRNEQFF. Full variable domain (outside the CDR3, taken from reference TRBV12-5 and TRBJ2-1): DARVTQTPRHKVTEMGQEVTMRCQPILGHNTVFWYRQTMMQGLELLAYFRNRAPLDDSGMPKDRFSAEMPDATLATLKIQPSEPRDSAVYFCASGPSGQLRNEQFFGPGTRLTVL.

The rearrangement joins TRBV6-6 to TRBJ2-7; 10 bases align to TRBD1. Germline CDR1 MNHNY, CDR2 SVGAGI (reference sequence). V shed 9 bases, J shed 12 bases, and the junction held 14 bases outside the gene matches. The CDR3 runs to 13 residues. In nucleotides, the CDR3 is TGTGCCAGTCTCCCGGGACAGGGGACGCGGGGGTACTTC. This encodes CASLPGQGTRGYF.

The genes are TRBV27 and TRBJ1-2; 8 nucleotides align to TRBD1. Germline V gives CDR1 MNHEY, CDR2 SMNVEV (reference sequence). The CDR3 runs to 15 residues. Trimming at V came to 5 bases and at J to 4 bases, leaving 9 bases not matched to a gene. CDR3 sequence: CASSLGQGAIYGYTF. CDR3 nucleotides: TGTGCCAGCAGTCTCGGACAGGGCGCTATCTATGGCTACACCTTC.